The source of this T cell receptor (beta chain) is a study of blood T cells in healthy people across ages. Background on the study: About one barcoded beta molecule per two T cells was captured by template switching.

Concerning this clonotype: Its target is unknown.

Study conclusions and caveats: A greater number of naive CD4+ cells and higher diversity distinguished long-lived donors from aged donors.

The trim removed 0 bases at V and 4 bases at J, leaving 6 bases unmatched. From germline, CDR1 is SGHVS and CDR2 FQNEAQ. The CDR3 has 17 residues. A sample-barcoded 5' primer and a J-beta primer mix were used in a second PCR of about 7 to 12 cycles. TCRdb passed the 5' RACE reads through MiXCR, listing each CDR3 protein once. The sample has 1.2 million to 1.5 million distinct CDR3 sequences; around 59% are singletons. Every donor gave approximately 10 milliliters of peripheral blood. The sequenced material came from blood. This sequence joins TRBV7-8 and TRBJ1-2, with 12 bases that match TRBD1. The sequence came from a man younger than 35 in good health. CDR3 bases: TGTGCCAGCAGCTTAGCAGGGACAGGGGGCGGCATCTATGGCTACACCTTC. It codes for CASSLAGTGGGIYGYTF.